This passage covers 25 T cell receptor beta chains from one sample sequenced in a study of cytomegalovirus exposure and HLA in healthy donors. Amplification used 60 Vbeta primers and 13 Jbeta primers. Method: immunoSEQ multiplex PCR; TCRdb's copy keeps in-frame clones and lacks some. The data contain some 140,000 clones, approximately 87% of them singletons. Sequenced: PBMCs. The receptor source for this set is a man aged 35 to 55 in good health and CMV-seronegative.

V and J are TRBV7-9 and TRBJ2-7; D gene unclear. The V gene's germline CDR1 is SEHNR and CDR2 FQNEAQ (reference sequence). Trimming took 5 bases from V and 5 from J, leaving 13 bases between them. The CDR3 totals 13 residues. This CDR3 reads CASSPEEANEQYF. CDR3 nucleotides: TGTGCCAGCAGCCCCGAAGAGGCCAACGAGCAGTACTTC.

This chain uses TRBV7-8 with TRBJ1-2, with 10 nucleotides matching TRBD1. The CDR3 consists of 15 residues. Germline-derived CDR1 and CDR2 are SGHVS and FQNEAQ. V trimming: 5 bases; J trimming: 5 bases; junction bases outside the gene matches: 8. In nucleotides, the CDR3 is TGTGCCAGCAGCAACTCCGGGACAGGGGAATATGGCTACACCTTC. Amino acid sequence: CASSNSGTGEYGYTF.

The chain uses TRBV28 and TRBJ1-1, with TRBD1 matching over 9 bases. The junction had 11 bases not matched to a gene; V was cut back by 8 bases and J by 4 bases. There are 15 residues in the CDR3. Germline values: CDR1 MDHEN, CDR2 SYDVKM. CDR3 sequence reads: CASLGQGGLGTEAFF. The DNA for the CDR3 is TGTGCCAGCCTGGGACAGGGAGGTTTGGGCACTGAAGCTTTCTTT.

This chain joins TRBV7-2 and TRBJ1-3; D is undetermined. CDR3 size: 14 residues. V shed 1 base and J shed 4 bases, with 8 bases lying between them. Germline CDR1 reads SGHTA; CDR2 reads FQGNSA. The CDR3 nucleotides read TGTGCCAGCAGCTTAGTAGTTTCCGGAAACACCATATATTTT. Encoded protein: CASSLVVSGNTIYF. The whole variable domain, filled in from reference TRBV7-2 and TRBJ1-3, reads GAGVSQSPSNKVTEKGKDVELRCDPISGHTALYWYRQSLGQGLEFLIYFQGNSAPDKSGLPSDRFSAERTGGSVSTLTIQRTQQEDSAVYLCASSLVVSGNTIYFGEGSWLTVV.

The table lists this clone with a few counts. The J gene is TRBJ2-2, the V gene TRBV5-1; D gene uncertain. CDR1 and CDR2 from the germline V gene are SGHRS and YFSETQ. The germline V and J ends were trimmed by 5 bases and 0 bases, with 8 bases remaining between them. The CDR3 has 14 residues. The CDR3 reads CASSSLPNTGELFF. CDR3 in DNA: TGCGCCAGCAGTTCACTCCCGAACACCGGGGAGCTGTTTTTT.

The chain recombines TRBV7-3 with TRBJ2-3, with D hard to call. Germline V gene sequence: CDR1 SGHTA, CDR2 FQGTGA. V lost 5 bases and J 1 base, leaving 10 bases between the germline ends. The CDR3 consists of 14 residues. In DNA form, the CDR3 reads TGTGCCAGCAGCCCCTATCAGGGCACAGATACGCAGTATTTT. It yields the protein CASSPYQGTDTQYF.

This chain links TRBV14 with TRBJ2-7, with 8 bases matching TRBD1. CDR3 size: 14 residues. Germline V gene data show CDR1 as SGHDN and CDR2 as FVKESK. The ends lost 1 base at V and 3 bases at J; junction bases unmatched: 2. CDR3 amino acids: CASSQGTGIYEQYF. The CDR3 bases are TGTGCCAGCAGCCAAGGGACAGGGATCTACGAGCAGTACTTC. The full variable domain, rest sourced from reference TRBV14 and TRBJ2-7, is EAGVTQFPSHSVIEKGQTVTLRCDPISGHDNLYWYRRVMGKEIKFLLHFVKESKQDESGMPNNRFLAERTGGTYSTLKVQPAELEDSGVYFCASSQGTGIYEQYFGPGTRLTVT.

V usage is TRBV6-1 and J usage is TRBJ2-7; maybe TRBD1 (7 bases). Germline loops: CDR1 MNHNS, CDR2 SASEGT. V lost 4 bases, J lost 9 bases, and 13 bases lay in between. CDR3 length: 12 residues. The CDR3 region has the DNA TGTGCCAGCAGTGGCGGGACAGTCGTGCAGTACTTC. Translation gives CASSGGTVVQYF.

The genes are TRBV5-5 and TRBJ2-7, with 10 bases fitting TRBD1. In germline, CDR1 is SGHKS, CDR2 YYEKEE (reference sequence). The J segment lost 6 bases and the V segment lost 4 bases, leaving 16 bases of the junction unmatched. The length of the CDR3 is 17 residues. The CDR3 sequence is CASSIMPGQGPWGEQYF. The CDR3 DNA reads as TGTGCCAGCAGCATTATGCCGGGACAGGGGCCTTGGGGCGAGCAGTACTTC.

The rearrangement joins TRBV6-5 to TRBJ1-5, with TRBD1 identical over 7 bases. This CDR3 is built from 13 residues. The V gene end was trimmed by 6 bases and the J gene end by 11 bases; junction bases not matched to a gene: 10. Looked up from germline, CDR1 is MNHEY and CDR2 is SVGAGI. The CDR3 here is CASSKTGDQSQHF. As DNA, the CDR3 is TGTGCCAGCAGCAAAACAGGGGACCAGTCCCAGCATTTT.

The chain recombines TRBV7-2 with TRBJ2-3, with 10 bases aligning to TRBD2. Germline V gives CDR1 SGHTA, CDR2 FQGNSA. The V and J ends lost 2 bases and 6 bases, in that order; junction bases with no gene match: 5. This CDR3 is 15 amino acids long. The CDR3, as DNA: TGTGCCAGCAGCTTAACTAGCGGGACGGGGGATACGCAGTATTTT. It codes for CASSLTSGTGDTQYF.

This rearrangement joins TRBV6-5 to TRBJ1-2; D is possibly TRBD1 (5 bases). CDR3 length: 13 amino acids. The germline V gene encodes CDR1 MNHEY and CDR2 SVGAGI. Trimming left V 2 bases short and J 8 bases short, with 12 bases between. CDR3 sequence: CASSYGEEGGYTF. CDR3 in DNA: TGTGCCAGCAGTTACGGGGAGGAGGGGGGCTACACCTTC.

The CDR3 spells CASSLGSVLYEQYF. Here the CDR3 DNA reads TGTGCCAGCAGCTTAGGGTCAGTGTTGTACGAGCAGTACTTC. This rearrangement joins TRBV7-8 to TRBJ2-7; D not resolved. There are 14 residues in the CDR3. Germline assignment: CDR1 SGHVS and CDR2 FQNEAQ. V lost 1 base, J lost 4 bases, and 11 bases lay in between.

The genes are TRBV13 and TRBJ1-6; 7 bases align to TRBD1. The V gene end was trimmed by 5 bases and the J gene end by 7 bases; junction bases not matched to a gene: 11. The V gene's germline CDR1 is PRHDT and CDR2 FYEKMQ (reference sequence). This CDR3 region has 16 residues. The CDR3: CASSRIKQGRNSPLHF. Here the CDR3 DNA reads TGTGCCAGCAGCAGAATAAAACAGGGGCGAAATTCACCCCTCCACTTT. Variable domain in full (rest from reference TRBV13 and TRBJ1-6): AAGVIQSPRHLIKEKRETATLKCYPIPRHDTVYWYQQGPGQDPQFLISFYEKMQSDKGSIPDRFSAQQFSDYHSELNMSSLELGDSALYFCASSRIKQGRNSPLHFGNGTRLTVT.

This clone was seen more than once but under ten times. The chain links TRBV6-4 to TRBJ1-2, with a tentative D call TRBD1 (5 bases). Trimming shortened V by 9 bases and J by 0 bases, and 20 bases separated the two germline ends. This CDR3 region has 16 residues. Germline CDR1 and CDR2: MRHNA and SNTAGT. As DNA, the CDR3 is TGTGCCAGTGACAGTCACGCACCCTCTACTAACTATGGCTACACCTTC. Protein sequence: CASDSHAPSTNYGYTF.

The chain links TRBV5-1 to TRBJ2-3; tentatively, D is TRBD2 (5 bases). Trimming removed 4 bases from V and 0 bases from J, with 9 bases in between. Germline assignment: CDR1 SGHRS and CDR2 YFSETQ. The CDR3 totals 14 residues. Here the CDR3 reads CASSRGSSTDTQYF. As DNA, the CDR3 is TGCGCCAGCAGCCGGGGTTCTAGCACAGATACGCAGTATTTT.

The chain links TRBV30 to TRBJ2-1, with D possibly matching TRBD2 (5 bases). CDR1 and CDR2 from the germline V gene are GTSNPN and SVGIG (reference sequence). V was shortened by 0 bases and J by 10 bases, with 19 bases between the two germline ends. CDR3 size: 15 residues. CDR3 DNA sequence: TGTGCCTGGAGTGTACGGACTCTACCCTGGGTGGAGCAGTTCTTC. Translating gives CAWSVRTLPWVEQFF.

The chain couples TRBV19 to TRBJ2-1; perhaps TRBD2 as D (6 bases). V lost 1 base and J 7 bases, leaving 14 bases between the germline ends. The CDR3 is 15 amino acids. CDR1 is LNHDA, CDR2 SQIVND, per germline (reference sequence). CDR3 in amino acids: CASSIAPGVRNEQFF. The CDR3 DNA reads TGTGCCAGTAGTATAGCCCCGGGGGTAAGGAATGAGCAGTTCTTC. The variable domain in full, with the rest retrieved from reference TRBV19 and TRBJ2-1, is DGGITQSPKYLFRKEGQNVTLSCEQNLNHDAMYWYRQDPGQGLRLIYYSQIVNDFQKGDIAEGYSVSREKKESFPLTVTSAQKNPTAFYLCASSIAPGVRNEQFFGPGTRLTVL.

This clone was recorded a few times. CDR3 amino acids: CASSPDRGDGYTF. As DNA, the CDR3 is TGCGCCAGCAGCCCGGACAGGGGCGATGGCTACACCTTC. This rearrangement joins TRBV4-1 to TRBJ1-2; 9 bases map to TRBD1. Germline trimming cut 4 bases from V and 6 bases from J; bases unmatched to any gene: 3. The germline CDR1 and CDR2 sequences are MGHRA and YSYEKL. This CDR3 comprises 13 residues.

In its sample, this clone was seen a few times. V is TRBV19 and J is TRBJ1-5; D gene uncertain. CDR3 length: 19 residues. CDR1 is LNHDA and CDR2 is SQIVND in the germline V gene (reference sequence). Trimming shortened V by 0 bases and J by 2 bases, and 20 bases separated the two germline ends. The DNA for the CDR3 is TGTGCCAGTAGTATAGATTGGAAATCTTCGGAACTAGGCAATCAGCCCCAGCATTTT. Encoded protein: CASSIDWKSSELGNQPQHF.

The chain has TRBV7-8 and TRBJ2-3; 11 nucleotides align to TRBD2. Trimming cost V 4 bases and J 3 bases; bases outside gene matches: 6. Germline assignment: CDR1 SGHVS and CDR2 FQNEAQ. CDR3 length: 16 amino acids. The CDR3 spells CASSSLLAGETDTQYF. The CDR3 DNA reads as TGTGCCAGCAGCTCGCTACTAGCGGGAGAAACAGATACGCAGTATTTT. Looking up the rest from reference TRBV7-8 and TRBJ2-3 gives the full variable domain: GAGVSQSPRYKVAKRGQDVALRCDPISGHVSLFWYQQALGQGPEFLTYFQNEAQLDKSGLPSDRFFAERPEGSVSTLKIQRTQQEDSAVYLCASSSLLAGETDTQYFGPGTRLTVL.

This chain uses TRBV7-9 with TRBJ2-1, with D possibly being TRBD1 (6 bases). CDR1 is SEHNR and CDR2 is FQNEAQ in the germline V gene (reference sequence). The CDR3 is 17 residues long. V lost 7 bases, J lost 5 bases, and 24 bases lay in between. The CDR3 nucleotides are TGTGCCAGCAACCCTCCCATCAAGGGGACACACAACAATGAGCAGTTCTTC. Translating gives CASNPPIKGTHNNEQFF.

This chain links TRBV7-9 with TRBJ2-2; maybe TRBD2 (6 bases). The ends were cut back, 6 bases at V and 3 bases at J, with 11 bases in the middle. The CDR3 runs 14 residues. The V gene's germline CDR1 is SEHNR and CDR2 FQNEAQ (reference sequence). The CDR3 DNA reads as TGTGCCAGCAGGGGGGACTTTCACACCGGGGAGCTGTTTTTT. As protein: CASRGDFHTGELFF.

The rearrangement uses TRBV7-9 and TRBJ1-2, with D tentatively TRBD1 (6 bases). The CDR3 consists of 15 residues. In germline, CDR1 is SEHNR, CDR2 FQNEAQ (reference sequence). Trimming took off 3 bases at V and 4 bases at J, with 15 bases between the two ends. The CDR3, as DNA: TGTGCCAGCAGCTTTGGCGGGGAGGGGGGCTATGGCTACACCTTC. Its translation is CASSFGGEGGYGYTF.

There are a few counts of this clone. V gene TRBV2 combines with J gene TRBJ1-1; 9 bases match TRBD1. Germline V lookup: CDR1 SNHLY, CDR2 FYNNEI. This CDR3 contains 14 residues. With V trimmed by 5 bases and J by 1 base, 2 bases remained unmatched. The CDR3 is CASSRQGGNTEAFF. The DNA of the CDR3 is TGTGCCAGCAGTCGACAGGGGGGGAACACTGAAGCTTTCTTT.